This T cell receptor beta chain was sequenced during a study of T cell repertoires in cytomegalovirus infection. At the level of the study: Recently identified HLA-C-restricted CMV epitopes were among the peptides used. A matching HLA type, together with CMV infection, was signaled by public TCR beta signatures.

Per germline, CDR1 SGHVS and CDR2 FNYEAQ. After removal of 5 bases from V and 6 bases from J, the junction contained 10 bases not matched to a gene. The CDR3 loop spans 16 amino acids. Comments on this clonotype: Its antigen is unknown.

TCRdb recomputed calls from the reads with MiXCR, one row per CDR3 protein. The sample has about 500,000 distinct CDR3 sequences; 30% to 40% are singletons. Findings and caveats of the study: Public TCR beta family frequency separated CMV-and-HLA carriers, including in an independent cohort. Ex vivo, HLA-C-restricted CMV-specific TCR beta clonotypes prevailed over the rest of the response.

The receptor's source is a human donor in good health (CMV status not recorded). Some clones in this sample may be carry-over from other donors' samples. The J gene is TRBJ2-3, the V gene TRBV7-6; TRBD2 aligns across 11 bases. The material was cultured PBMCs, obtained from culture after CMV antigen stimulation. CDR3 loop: CASSPGIAGGPDTQYF. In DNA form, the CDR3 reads TGTGCCAGCAGCCCGGGGATAGCGGGAGGGCCCGATACGCAGTATTTT.